A single sample is the source of the 21 T cell receptor beta chains below, sequenced in a study of shared clonotypes between healthy human individuals. TCRdb keeps only in-frame clones here, not all; method: immunoSEQ multiplex PCR. The sample lists 2,500,000 or so clones, about 92% occurring once. Source material: naive CD4+ T cells sorted from blood. The subset: CD45RA+ positively selected. The receptors here all came from a man between 18 and 35 years old in good health.

This sequence joins TRBV5-6 and TRBJ1-1, with D hard to call. Per germline, CDR1 SGHDT and CDR2 YYEEEE. The CDR3 extends over 15 amino acids. V was shortened by 0 bases and J by 0 bases, with 9 bases between the two germline ends. The CDR3 loop is CASSLAGRLNTEAFF. The CDR3 bases are TGTGCCAGCAGCTTGGCCGGACGGCTGAACACTGAAGCTTTCTTT.

This clone has a single count. The rearrangement joins TRBV5-1 to TRBJ2-7; TRBD2 aligns across 15 bases. CDR1 is SGHRS, CDR2 YFSETQ, per germline. The CDR3 has 17 amino acids. With 4 bases clipped from V and 1 base from J, the junction kept 6 bases outside the gene matches. The CDR3 is CASSQGLAGGPSYEQYF. The CDR3 nucleotides are TGCGCCAGCAGCCAAGGACTAGCGGGAGGGCCTTCCTACGAGCAGTACTTC.

The chain carries TRBV19 and TRBJ2-2; possibly TRBD1 for D (6 bases). V was clipped by 5 bases and J by 2 bases, with 12 bases between them. This CDR3 contains 15 residues. The germline CDR1 and CDR2 sequences are LNHDA and SQIVND (reference sequence). The CDR3 bases are TGTGCCAGTAGTGTTGACAGGCGAAACACCGGGGAGCTGTTTTTT. This sequence encodes CASSVDRRNTGELFF.

V is TRBV7-2 and J is TRBJ1-1; a possible D gene is TRBD1 (6 bases). V was shortened by 5 bases and J by 5 bases, with 18 bases between the two germline ends. This CDR3 comprises 15 residues. Germline V gives CDR1 SGHTA, CDR2 FQGNSA. The CDR3 coding sequence is TGTGCCAGCAGCCGAGGACCAGGGGAGGGTACTGAAGCTTTCTTT. Translating gives CASSRGPGEGTEAFF.

V is TRBV15 and J is TRBJ1-1; unclear D gene. Trimming stripped 1 base from V and 5 bases from J, with 8 bases between. Germline values: CDR1 LNHNV, CDR2 YYDKDF (reference sequence). This CDR3 is built from 13 residues. As DNA, the CDR3 is TGTGCCACCAGCAGAGGTGGGAGTACTGAAGCTTTCTTT. It codes for CATSRGGSTEAFF.

Concerning this clone: The identical CDR3 is also encoded by other nucleotide sequences in the sample. The chain couples TRBV19 to TRBJ2-7; 11 bases are a match to TRBD2. The V gene's germline CDR1 is LNHDA and CDR2 SQIVND (reference sequence). The CDR3 has 14 residues. The trim removed 5 bases at V and 2 bases at J, leaving 2 bases unmatched. CDR3 protein: CASSRTSGPYEQYF. In nucleotides, the CDR3 is TGTGCCAGTAGTCGGACTAGCGGGCCCTACGAGCAGTACTTC.

This chain connects TRBV11-2 to TRBJ2-3; D may be TRBD1 or TRBD2 (5 bases each). This CDR3 spans 14 amino acids. The V end was cut by 8 bases, the J end by 7 bases, with 19 bases between. Germline-derived CDR1 and CDR2 are SGHAT and FQNNGV. The CDR3 here is CASGGQGKGNTQYF. The CDR3 nucleotides read TGTGCCAGCGGCGGGCAGGGAAAGGGGAATACGCAGTATTTT.

CDR3 DNA: TGTGCCAGCAGTTTATTAAGGGACAACATGTTTTTT. This translates into CASSLLRDNMFF. The chain has TRBV28 and TRBJ1-4; D possibly corresponds to TRBD1 (6 bases). This CDR3 is built from 12 residues. CDR1 MDHEN and CDR2 SYDVKM come from the germline V gene. Between the trimmed V and J ends, which lost 1 base and 15 bases, there was a span of 12 bases. Full variable domain (outside the CDR3, taken from reference TRBV28 and TRBJ1-4): DVKVTQSSRYLVKRTGEKVFLECVQDMDHENMFWYRQDPGLGLRLIYFSYDVKMKEKGDIPEGYSVSREKKERFSLILESASTNQTSMYLCASSLLRDNMFFGSGTQLSVL.

As for this clone: A read error may produce the germline difference seen at one junction end. This CDR3 is also generated by other DNA sequences in the sample. The chain has TRBV12-5 and TRBJ1-5; 9 positions agree with TRBD1. Germline CDR1 and CDR2: LGHNT and FRNRAP. The CDR3 sequence is 19 residues long. This chain's CDR3 is CASGLVLRDREYSNQPQHF. The CDR3 bases are TGTGCTAGTGGCTTGGTACTAAGGGACAGGGAGTATAGCAATCAGCCCCAGCATTTT.

This clone was picked up one time. The chain uses TRBV7-8 and TRBJ2-1, with TRBD2 matching 11 bases. The V segment lost 3 bases and the J segment 10 bases; nucleotides outside the gene matches: 5. This CDR3 is built from 14 residues. Per the germline V gene, CDR1 is SGHVS and CDR2 is FQNEAQ. The CDR3: CASSLRLAGGEQFF. CDR3 nucleotides: TGTGCCAGCAGCTTGAGGCTAGCGGGAGGCGAGCAGTTCTTC.

The V call is TRBV10-3, the J call TRBJ2-7; possibly TRBD2 for D (6 bases). The CDR3 extends over 15 amino acids. Trimming pared 0 bases from V and 4 bases from J, leaving 13 bases between. CDR1 is ENHRY and CDR2 is SYGVKD in the germline V gene. The CDR3 DNA follows: TGTGCCATCAGTGAGTCGACCGGGAGCCGTTACGAGCAGTACTTC. It specifies CAISESTGSRYEQYF.

The chain couples TRBV5-1 to TRBJ2-7; 11 positions match TRBD1. CDR3 length: 13 residues. Germline values: CDR1 SGHRS, CDR2 YFSETQ. The V gene end was trimmed by 4 bases and the J gene end by 6 bases; junction bases not matched to a gene: 3. The CDR3 spells CASSAGQGGEQYF. In DNA form, the CDR3 reads TGCGCCAGCAGCGCGGGACAGGGGGGCGAGCAGTACTTC.

The rearrangement uses TRBV5-4 and TRBJ1-4, with TRBD1 identical over 11 bases. Germline V gene sequence: CDR1 SGHNT, CDR2 YYREEE (reference sequence). The CDR3 extends over 16 amino acids. V lost 4 bases and J lost 6; bases outside the gene matches: 8. CDR3 sequence (DNA): TGTGCCAGCAGCCAACTGGACAGGGGGCTAGATGAAAAACTGTTTTTT. Its translation is CASSQLDRGLDEKLFF.

The chain employs TRBV5-1 and TRBJ2-7; 7 bases agree with TRBD1. The CDR3 length is 15 residues. V was pared by 4 bases and J by 4 bases, with 11 bases of the junction left unmatched. Germline-derived CDR1 and CDR2 are SGHRS and YFSETQ. CDR3 amino acids: CASSPQGVGGYEQYF. The CDR3 region has the DNA TGCGCCAGCAGCCCCCAGGGGGTTGGTGGATACGAGCAGTACTTC.

The V call is TRBV6-6, the J call TRBJ1-2, with 7 bases matching TRBD1. CDR3 length equals 13 residues. V lost 11 bases, J lost 2 bases, and 8 bases stayed unmatched. From germline, CDR1 is MNHNY and CDR2 SVGAGI (reference sequence). This CDR3 is CAGRPGGNYGYTF. In nucleotides, the CDR3 is TGTGCCGGTCGCCCAGGGGGGAACTATGGCTACACCTTC.

The chain links TRBV21-1 to TRBJ2-7; the table names TRBD2, a call not compared with the DNA. TRBV21-1 is flagged as a pseudogene. The CDR3 is 17 amino acids. The CDR3 bases are TGTGCCAGCAGCGAATTCGGCGAGCGGGAGGCCACCTACGAGCAGTACTTC. This encodes CASSEFGEREATYEQYF.

The rearrangement joins TRBV19 to TRBJ1-4; possible D gene TRBD1, 5 bases. Deletions cut 5 bases from V and 8 bases from J, with 15 bases between. From germline, CDR1 is LNHDA and CDR2 SQIVND (reference sequence). CDR3 size: 14 residues. The CDR3 sequence is CASSRQSRGEKLFF. DNA of the CDR3: TGTGCCAGTAGTCGACAGAGCCGTGGCGAAAAACTGTTTTTT.

The chain employs TRBV5-1 and TRBJ2-2; 7 bases align to TRBD1. V trimming: 4 bases; J trimming: 4 bases; junction bases outside the gene matches: 4. This CDR3 spans 14 amino acids. Germline CDR1 and CDR2: SGHRS and YFSETQ. The CDR3 DNA sequence: TGCGCCAGCAGCATGACAGGGAGCACCGGGGAGCTGTTTTTT. Its translation: CASSMTGSTGELFF.

The gene calls are TRBV5-6 and TRBJ2-2, with D uncertain. The CDR3 has 15 residues. Trimming cost V 4 bases and J 3 bases, with 13 bases left between them. CDR1 SGHDT and CDR2 YYEEEE come from the germline V gene. The CDR3 bases are TGTGCCAGCAGCGGTTTCGACTTCGACACCGGGGAGCTGTTTTTT. As protein: CASSGFDFDTGELFF.

The rearrangement links TRBV7-9 to TRBJ2-1; maybe TRBD2 (6 bases). Germline CDR1 reads SEHNR; CDR2 reads FQNEAQ (reference sequence). The length of the CDR3 is 14 residues. Trimming removed 5 bases from V and 4 bases from J, with 12 bases in between. The CDR3 here is CASSHDGSYNEQFF. The CDR3 nucleotides are TGTGCCAGCAGCCACGACGGGAGTTACAATGAGCAGTTCTTC.

This sequence joins TRBV19 and TRBJ1-6, with 11 bases matching TRBD1. V lost 5 bases and J lost 9; bases outside the gene matches: 9. Germline V gene lookup returns CDR1 LNHDA and CDR2 SQIVND (reference sequence). This CDR3 has 16 residues. The CDR3 protein is CASSLLPGTGGSPLHF. In nucleotides, the CDR3 is TGTGCCAGTAGTCTCCTCCCCGGGACAGGGGGTTCACCCCTCCACTTT.